This TCR beta chain was sequenced during a study of blood T cell repertoires in COVID-19. For the study at large: Samples representing acute and convalescent COVID-19 were sourced from the United States, Italy and Spain. Sources were T cells, B-cell-depleted T cells, or PBMCs; the material itself was cDNA or gDNA.

Libraries were prepared by immunoSEQ multiplex PCR; TCRdb keeps only in-frame clonotypes and omits some of them. This sample has 350,000 or so clones, with 92% found just once. The receptor's source is a woman between 25 and 40 years old who had recovered from COVID-19. Sequenced input: PBMCs or T cells enriched from blood (not recorded which).

The CDR3 sequence is CASRSSRTGIQETQYF. The CDR3 DNA is TGTGCCAGCAGATCCTCGCGGACTGGTATACAAGAGACCCAGTACTTC. The V gene is TRBV27, the J gene TRBJ2-5; D may be TRBD2 (5 bases). V was cut by 6 bases and J by 2 bases, with 19 bases left in between. CDR3 length: 16 amino acids. Germline V gene lookup returns CDR1 MNHEY and CDR2 SMNVEV (reference sequence).